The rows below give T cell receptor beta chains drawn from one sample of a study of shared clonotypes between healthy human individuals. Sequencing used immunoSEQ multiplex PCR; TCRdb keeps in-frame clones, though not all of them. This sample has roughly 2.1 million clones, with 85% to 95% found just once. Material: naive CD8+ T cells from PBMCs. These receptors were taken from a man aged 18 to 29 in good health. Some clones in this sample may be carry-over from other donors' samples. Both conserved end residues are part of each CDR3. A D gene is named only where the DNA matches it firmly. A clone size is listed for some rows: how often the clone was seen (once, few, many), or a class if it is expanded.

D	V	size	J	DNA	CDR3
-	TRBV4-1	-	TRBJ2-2	TGCGCCAGCAGCCAAGGGGTCGGGGTGTCGAAGACCGGGGAGCTGTTTTTT	CASSQGVGVSKTGELFF
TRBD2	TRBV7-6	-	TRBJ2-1	TGTGCCAGCAGCTATGGACTAGCGGCCTACAATGAGCAGTTCTTC	CASSYGLAAYNEQFF
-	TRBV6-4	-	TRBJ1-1	TGTGCCAGCAGTGACAGGGGGTGGGACACTGAAGCTTTCTTT	CASSDRGWDTEAFF
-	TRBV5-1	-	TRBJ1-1	TGCGCCAGCAGCCCAGGGACATTGAACACTGAAGCTTTCTTT	CASSPGTLNTEAFF
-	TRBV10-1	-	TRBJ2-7	TGCGCCAGCAGTGGGTCCAGGGGAGGTAAGAAGGACGAGCAGTACTTC	CASSGSRGGKKDEQYF
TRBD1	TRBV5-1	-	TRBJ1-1	TGCGCCAGCAGCTTGAGACAGGGGAACACTGAAGCTTTCTTT	CASSLRQGNTEAFF
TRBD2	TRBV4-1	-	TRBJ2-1	TGCGCCAGCAGCCAAGTCGCGGGACTAGCGACCTACAATGAGCAGTTCTTC	CASSQVAGLATYNEQFF
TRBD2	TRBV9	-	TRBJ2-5	TGTGCCAGCAGCGTAGGCGAGCGGGAGCCGGTCGAAGAGACCCAGTACTTC	CASSVGEREPVEETQYF
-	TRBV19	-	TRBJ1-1	TGTGCCAGTAGTTTATGGGGGGGTGAAGCTTTCTTT	CASSLWGGEAFF
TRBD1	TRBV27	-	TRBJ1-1	TGTGCCAGCGCCCAGGGGGGTTATACTGAAGCTTTCTTT	CASAQGGYTEAFF
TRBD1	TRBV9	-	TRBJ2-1	TGTGCCAGCAGCGCATCACAGGGGGAGATCTACAATGAGCAGTTCTTC	CASSASQGEIYNEQFF
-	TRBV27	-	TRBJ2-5	TGTGCCAGCAGTTCCTTCTCAGGGCCGGCGGAGACCCAGTACTTC	CASSSFSGPAETQYF
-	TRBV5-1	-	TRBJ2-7	TGCGCCAGCAGGACAGGCTACGAGCAGTACTTC	CASRTGYEQYF
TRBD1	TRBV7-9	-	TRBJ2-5	TGTGCCAGCAGTCTTGGACAGGGCCAAGAGACCCAGTACTTC	CASSLGQGQETQYF
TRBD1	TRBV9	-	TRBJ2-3	TGTGCCAGCAGCCGCCCGGGACAGGGGCCACCCCGAATCACAGATACGCAGTATTTT	CASSRPGQGPPRITDTQYF
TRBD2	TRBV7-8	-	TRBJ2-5	TGTGCCAGCTTCGGACTAGCGGGAGGTATAGAGACCCAGTACTTC	CASFGLAGGIETQYF
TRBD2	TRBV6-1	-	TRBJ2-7	TGTGCCAGCAGCCAGACTAGCGGCCCTTCCTACGAGCAGTACTTC	CASSQTSGPSYEQYF
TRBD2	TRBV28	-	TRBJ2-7	TGTGCCAGCAGTTCGGTCCGGGGACTAGCTTCTTACGAGCAGTACTTC	CASSSVRGLASYEQYF
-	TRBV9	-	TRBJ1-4	TGTGCCAGCAGCTCTACCTCAGGGGCCAATGTAGGTGAAAAACTGTTTTTT	CASSSTSGANVGEKLFF
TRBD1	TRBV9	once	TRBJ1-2	TGTGCCAGCAGCGTAGCCAAGGGACAGGGGGCGGCATACGGGAGCTACACCTTC	CASSVAKGQGAAYGSYTF
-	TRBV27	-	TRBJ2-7	TGTGCCAGCAGTCCCTCGGGCTACGAGCAGTACTTC	CASSPSGYEQYF
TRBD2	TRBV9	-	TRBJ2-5	TGTGCCAGCAGCGTAGATCGACTAGCGGAAGAGACCCAGTACTTC	CASSVDRLAEETQYF
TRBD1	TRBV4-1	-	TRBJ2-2	TGCGCCAGCAGCCAAGCTAGACCGGGACAGCGAGCCCCGGGGGAGCTGTTTTTT	CASSQARPGQRAPGELFF
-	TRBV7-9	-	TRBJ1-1	TGTGCCAGCAGCTTAGCCATCTCCTTGCCTCGGACTGAAGCTTTCTTT	CASSLAISLPRTEAFF
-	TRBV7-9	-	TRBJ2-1	TGTGCCAGCAGCCCTAGGAGCCCCAATGAGCAGTTCTTC	CASSPRSPNEQFF
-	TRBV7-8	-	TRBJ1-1	TGTGCCAGCAGCTTAGAGTGGGACGGCACTGAAGCTTTCTTT	CASSLEWDGTEAFF
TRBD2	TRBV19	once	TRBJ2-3	TGTGCCAGTAGTATCGCTAGCGGGATCACAGATACGCAGTATTTT	CASSIASGITDTQYF
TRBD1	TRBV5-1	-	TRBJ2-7	TGCGCCAGCAGCTCGGGACAGGGTGCCTACGAGCAGTACTTC	CASSSGQGAYEQYF
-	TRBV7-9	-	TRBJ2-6	TGTGCCAGCAGCCGAGAGGGGGTCGCTATCTCTGGGGCCAACGTCCTGACTTTC	CASSREGVAISGANVLTF
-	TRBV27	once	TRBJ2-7	TGTGCCAGCAGTCCCCTGGAGGGTTTCGAGTACGAGCAGTACTTC	CASSPLEGFEYEQYF
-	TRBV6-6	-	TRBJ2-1	TGTGCCAGCAGTTTAGGGAGCGGACTCTTCAATGAGCAGTTCTTC	CASSLGSGLFNEQFF
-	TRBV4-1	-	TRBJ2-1	TGCGCCAGCAGCCCAACAGGTTACAATGAGCAGTTCTTC	CASSPTGYNEQFF
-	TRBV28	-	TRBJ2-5	TGTGCCAGCAGTTTTACCCGGGGGTCTGGAGAGACCCAGTACTTC	CASSFTRGSGETQYF
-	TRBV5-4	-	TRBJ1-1	TGTGCCAGCAGCTTGGGACAGACCAAGAACACTGAAGCTTTCTTT	CASSLGQTKNTEAFF
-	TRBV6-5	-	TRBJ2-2	TGTGCCAGCAGTACCAGGGGTGCCGGGGAGCTGTTTTTT	CASSTRGAGELFF
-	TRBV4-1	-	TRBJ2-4	TGCGCCAGCAGCCCCGGGGCCCTGGGAAACATTCAGTACTTC	CASSPGALGNIQYF
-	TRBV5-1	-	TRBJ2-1	TGCGCCAGCAGACGACCCGGGACCACCTACAATGAGCAGTTCTTC	CASRRPGTTYNEQFF
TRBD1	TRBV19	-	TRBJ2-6	TGTGCCAGTAGTATCCGGGACAGATTCTCTGGGGCCAACGTCCTGACTTTC	CASSIRDRFSGANVLTF
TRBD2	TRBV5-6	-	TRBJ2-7	TGTGCCAGCAGCTTTAGCGGGGTAACCTACGAGCAGTACTTC	CASSFSGVTYEQYF
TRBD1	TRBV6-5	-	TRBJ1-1	TGTGCCAGCAGTTCACAGGGGGGATACACTGAAGCTTTCTTT	CASSSQGGYTEAFF
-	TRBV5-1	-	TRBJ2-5	TGCGCCAGCAGCCCGGGGGTTTGGCGGACCAGGGAGACCCAGTACTTC	CASSPGVWRTRETQYF
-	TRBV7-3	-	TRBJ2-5	TGTGCCAGCAGCTTAAACGGGCCCCAAGAGACCCAGTACTTC	CASSLNGPQETQYF
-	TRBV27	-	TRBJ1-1	TGTGCCAGCAGTCCTGGGGGGTCGAACACTGAAGCTTTCTTT	CASSPGGSNTEAFF
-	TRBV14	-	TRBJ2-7	TGTGCCAGCAGCCAAGACGGGTGGGGCTACGAGCAGTACTTC	CASSQDGWGYEQYF
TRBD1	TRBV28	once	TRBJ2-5	TGTGCCAGCAGTTTGGACAGGGAGGAGGACCAGTACTTC	CASSLDREEDQYF
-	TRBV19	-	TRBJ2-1	TGTGCCAGTAGTACGCAGTACAATGAGCAGTTCTTC	CASSTQYNEQFF
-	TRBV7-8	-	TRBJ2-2	TGTGCCAGCAGAACCGGGACCTCGAACACCGGGGAGCTGTTTTTT	CASRTGTSNTGELFF
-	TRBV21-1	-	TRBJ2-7	TGTGCCAGCAGCAAAGCGGGACAGGGATGTGTGTCGGACTTC	CASSKAGQGCVSDF
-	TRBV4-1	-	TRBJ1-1	TGCGCCAGCAGCCAATACCCACAGGGTACCGCACCTGAAGCTTTCTTT	CASSQYPQGTAPEAFF
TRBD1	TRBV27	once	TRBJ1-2	TGTGCCAGCAGGGCAGGGGGAGGGGGCTATGGCTACACCTTC	CASRAGGGGYGYTF
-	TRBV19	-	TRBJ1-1	TGTGCCAGTAGTACAAGCAGGGGTGGGTGGACTGAAGCTTTCTTT	CASSTSRGGWTEAFF
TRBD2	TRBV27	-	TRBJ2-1	TGTGCCAGCAGTATACTAGCGGGAGTAGTTGAGCAGTTCTTC	CASSILAGVVEQFF
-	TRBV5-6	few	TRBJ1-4	TGTGCCAGCAGCTTGGGGTCAAATGAAAAACTGTTTTTT	CASSLGSNEKLFF
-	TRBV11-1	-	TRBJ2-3	TGTGCCAGCAGCCCCGACCTCGATACGCAGTATTTT	CASSPDLDTQYF
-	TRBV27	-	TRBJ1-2	TGTGCCAGCAGTGGCCGGGACAAGAAACCGTTAGCTAACTATGGCTACACCTTC	CASSGRDKKPLANYGYTF
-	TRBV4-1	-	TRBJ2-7	TGCGCCAGCAGCCCCGCCGCAATCGGGTCGGCCTCCTACGAGCAGTACTTC	CASSPAAIGSASYEQYF
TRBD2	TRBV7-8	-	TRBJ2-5	TGTGCCAGCAGCATCAGCGGGAGGGAGACCCAGTACTTC	CASSISGRETQYF